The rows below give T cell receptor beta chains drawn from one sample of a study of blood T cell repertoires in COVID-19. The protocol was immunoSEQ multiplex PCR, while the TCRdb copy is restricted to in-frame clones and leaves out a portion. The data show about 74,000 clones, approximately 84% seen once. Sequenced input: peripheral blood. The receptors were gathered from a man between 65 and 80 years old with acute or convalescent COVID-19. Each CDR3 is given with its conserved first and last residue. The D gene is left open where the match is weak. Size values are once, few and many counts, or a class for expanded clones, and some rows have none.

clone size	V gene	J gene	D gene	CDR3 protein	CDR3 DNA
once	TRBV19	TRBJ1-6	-	CASILTGGLNSPLHF	TGTGCCAGTATCCTGACGGGGGGATTAAACTCACCCCTCCACTTT
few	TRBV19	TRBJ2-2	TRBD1	CASADSTGGGWTGELFF	TGTGCCAGTGCCGATTCGACAGGGGGCGGGTGGACCGGGGAGCTGTTTTTT
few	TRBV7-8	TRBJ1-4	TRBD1	CASSFGTDEKLFF	TGTGCCAGCAGCTTTGGGACAGATGAAAAACTGTTTTTT
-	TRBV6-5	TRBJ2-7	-	CASSPPGVGAEQYF	TGTGCCAGCAGTCCCCCAGGGGTCGGCGCCGAGCAGTACTTC
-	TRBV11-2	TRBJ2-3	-	CASSFSPRTDTQYF	TGTGCCAGCAGCTTCAGTCCCCGTACAGATACGCAGTATTTT
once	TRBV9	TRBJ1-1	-	CASSNRGTSNTEAFF	TGTGCCAGCAGCAATAGGGGGACGTCGAACACTGAAGCTTTCTTT
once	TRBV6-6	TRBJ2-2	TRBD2	CATKTSGRVDTGELFF	TGTGCCACCAAGACTAGCGGGAGGGTGGACACCGGGGAGCTGTTTTTT
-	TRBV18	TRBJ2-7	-	CASSVQEAYEQYF	TGTGCCAGCTCAGTTCAGGAGGCCTACGAGCAGTACTTC
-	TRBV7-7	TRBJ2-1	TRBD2	CASSFQTSGDYNEQFF	TGTGCTAGCAGCTTCCAGACTAGCGGGGATTACAATGAGCAGTTCTTC
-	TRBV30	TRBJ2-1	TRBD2	CAWSELAWSYNEQFF	TGTGCCTGGAGCGAACTAGCGTGGTCCTACAATGAGCAGTTCTTC
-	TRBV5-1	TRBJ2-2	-	CASSHRQRNTGELFF	TGCGCCAGCAGCCATAGACAGCGGAACACCGGGGAGCTGTTTTTT
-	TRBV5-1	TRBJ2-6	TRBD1	CASSTTGSGANVLTF	TGCGCCAGCAGCACGACAGGGTCTGGGGCCAACGTCCTGACTTTC
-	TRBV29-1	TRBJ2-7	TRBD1	CSVEDTGDEQYF	TGCAGCGTTGAAGATACAGGGGACGAGCAGTACTTC
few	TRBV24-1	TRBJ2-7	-	CATSDRYKAYEQYF	TGTGCCACCAGTGACCGATACAAAGCCTACGAGCAGTACTTC
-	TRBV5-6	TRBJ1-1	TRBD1	CASSLEGQGVFSDTEAFF	TGTGCCAGCAGCTTGGAGGGACAGGGGGTATTTTCAGACACTGAAGCTTTCTTT
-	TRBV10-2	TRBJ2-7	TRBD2	CASRVGLGSSYEQYF	TGCGCCAGCAGGGTGGGACTAGGGAGCTCCTACGAGCAGTACTTC
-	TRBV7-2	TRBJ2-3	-	CASSLSPSTDTQYF	TGTGCCAGCAGCTTATCCCCTTCGACAGATACGCAGTATTTT
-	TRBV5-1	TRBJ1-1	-	CASRGAPPGTEAFF	TGCGCCAGCCGGGGGGCGCCCCCGGGCACTGAAGCTTTCTTT
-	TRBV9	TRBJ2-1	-	CASSVGLVYNEQFF	TGTGCCAGCAGCGTAGGACTAGTATACAATGAGCAGTTCTTC
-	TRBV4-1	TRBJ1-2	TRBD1	CASSQITGGYGYTF	TGCGCCAGCAGCCAGATTACAGGGGGCTATGGCTACACCTTC
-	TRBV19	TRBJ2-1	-	CASQGAGQPYNEQFF	TGTGCCTCCCAAGGAGCGGGACAACCTTACAATGAGCAGTTCTTC
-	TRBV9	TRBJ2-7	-	CASSVEDREGGEQYF	TGTGCCAGCAGCGTAGAGGACAGGGAGGGTGGCGAGCAGTACTTC
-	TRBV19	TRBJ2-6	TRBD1	CASSKRDRGPGANVLTF	TGTGCCAGTAGCAAACGGGACAGGGGCCCCGGGGCCAACGTCCTGACTTTC
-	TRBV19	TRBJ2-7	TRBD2	CASSMGGGPYEQYF	TGTGCCAGTAGTATGGGCGGGGGGCCCTACGAGCAGTACTTC
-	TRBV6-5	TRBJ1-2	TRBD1	CASRTGGDFGYTF	TGTGCCTCTAGGACAGGGGGGGACTTTGGCTACACCTTC
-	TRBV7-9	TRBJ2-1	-	CASSFNSGANEQFF	TGTGCCAGCAGCTTTAATTCAGGGGCGAATGAGCAGTTCTTC
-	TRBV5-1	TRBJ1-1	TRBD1	CASSSGQGATEAFF	TGCGCCAGCAGCTCGGGACAGGGGGCCACTGAAGCTTTCTTT
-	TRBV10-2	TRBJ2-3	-	CASSSTDTQYF	TGCGCCAGCAGCTCCACAGATACGCAGTATTTT
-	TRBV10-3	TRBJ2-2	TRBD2	CAISETGLAGVGANTGELFF	TGTGCCATCAGTGAGACGGGACTAGCGGGAGTGGGGGCGAACACCGGGGAGCTGTTTTTT
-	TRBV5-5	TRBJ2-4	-	CASSLGPRDIQYF	TGTGCCAGCAGCTTGGGGCCCAGGGACATTCAGTACTTC
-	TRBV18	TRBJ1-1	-	CASSLGQNTEAFF	TGTGCCAGCTCACTTGGCCAGAACACTGAAGCTTTCTTT
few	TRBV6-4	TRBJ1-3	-	CASSDLGQFVGNTIYF	TGTGCCAGCAGTGACCTGGGGCAGTTCGTTGGAAACACCATATATTTT
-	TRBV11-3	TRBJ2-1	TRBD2	CASSAGASGSRSYNEQFF	TGTGCCAGCAGCGCCGGGGCTAGCGGGAGTAGATCCTACAATGAGCAGTTCTTC
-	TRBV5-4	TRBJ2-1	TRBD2	CASSGTSRDEQFF	TGTGCCAGCAGCGGGACTAGCAGGGATGAGCAGTTCTTC
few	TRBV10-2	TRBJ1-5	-	CASGDMFRNQPQHF	TGCGCCAGTGGGGACATGTTTCGTAATCAGCCCCAGCATTTT
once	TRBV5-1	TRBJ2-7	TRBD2	CASSFGGTSIYYEQYF	TGCGCCAGCAGCTTCGGCGGGACTAGCATTTACTACGAGCAGTACTTC